What follows is one T cell receptor beta chain and its context. The CDR3 has 13 residues. The J segment lost 1 base and the V segment lost 6 bases, leaving 3 bases of the junction unmatched. Per the germline V gene, CDR1 is MDHEN and CDR2 is SYDVKM. Time point in this sample: week 3, after first cycle of checkpoint inhibitor. The entry originates in a study of blood T cell dynamics during melanoma immunotherapy. Assay used: immunoSEQ multiplex PCR; TCRdb lists only in-frame clones, some missing. The table has approximately 28,000 clones, approximately 83% seen once. The receptor's source is a human donor with melanoma. V gene TRBV28 combines with J gene TRBJ2-7; 7 bases align to TRBD1. The material sequenced was blood, taken from a patient treated with checkpoint blockade. The CDR3 DNA reads TGTGCCAGCAGGCCGGGACAGTCCTACGAGCAGTACTTC. This sequence encodes CASRPGQSYEQYF.